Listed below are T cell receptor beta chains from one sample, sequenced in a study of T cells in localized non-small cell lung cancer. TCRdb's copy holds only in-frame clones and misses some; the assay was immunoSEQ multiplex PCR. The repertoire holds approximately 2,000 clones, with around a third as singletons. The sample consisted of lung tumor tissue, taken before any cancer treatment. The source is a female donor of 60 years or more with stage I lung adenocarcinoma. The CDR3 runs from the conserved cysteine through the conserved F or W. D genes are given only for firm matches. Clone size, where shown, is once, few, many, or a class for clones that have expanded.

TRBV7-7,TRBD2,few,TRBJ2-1,TGTGCCAGCAGCCTACGGACTAGCGGGAGCGATGAGCAGTTCTTC,CASSLRTSGSDEQFF
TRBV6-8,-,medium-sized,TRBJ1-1,TGTGCCAGCAGCCCGACTCTCCAGGGAAAGGCTTTCTTT,CASSPTLQGKAFF
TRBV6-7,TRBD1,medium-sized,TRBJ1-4,TGTGCCAGCAGTTACGGGACAGAACTGTTTTTT,CASSYGTELFF
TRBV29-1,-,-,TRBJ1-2,TGCAGCGTTGAAGATCGAGGGTTTGGCTACACCTTC,CSVEDRGFGYTF
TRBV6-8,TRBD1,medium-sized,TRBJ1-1,TGTGCCAGCAGTACCGGGACAGGCCCTTCTCCTGAAGCTTTCTTT,CASSTGTGPSPEAFF
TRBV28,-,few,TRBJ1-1,TGTGCCAGCAGTTTTGGGGGGCTGGATGAAGCTTTCTTT,CASSFGGLDEAFF
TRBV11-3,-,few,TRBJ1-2,TGTGCCAGCAGTCGAACGACAGTTAACTATGGCTACACCTTC,CASSRTTVNYGYTF
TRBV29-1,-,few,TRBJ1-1,TGCAGCGCCCCTCGGCGAGCGGGGGGCACTGAAGCTTTCTTT,CSAPRRAGGTEAFF
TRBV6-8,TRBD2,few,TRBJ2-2,TGTGCCAGCAGTTACGTAGCGGGTAGCACGAACACCGGGGAGCTGTTTTTT,CASSYVAGSTNTGELFF
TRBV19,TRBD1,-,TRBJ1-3,TGTGCCAGTGGAACACAGGGGTCGGGAAACACCATATATTTT,CASGTQGSGNTIYF
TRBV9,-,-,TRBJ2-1,TGTGCCAGCAGTGGGTCTGGAGGGATAATCTCTGAGCAGTTCTTC,CASSGSGGIISEQFF
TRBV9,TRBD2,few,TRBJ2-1,TGTGCCAGCAGCGTAGACCCTAGCGGGAGCGACAATGAGCAGTTCTTC,CASSVDPSGSDNEQFF
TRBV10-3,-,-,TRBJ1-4,TGTGCCATCAGCGCCGGGACTCTTGCCGGGGAAAAACTGTTTTTT,CAISAGTLAGEKLFF
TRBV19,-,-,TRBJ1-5,TGTGCCAGTAGTATCATAGGATCGGGCCAGCCCCAGCATTTT,CASSIIGSGQPQHF
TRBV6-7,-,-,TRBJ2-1,TGTGCCAGCAGTACACTAGCCCCAGCCCCTAGCTCCTACAATGAGCAGTTCTTC,CASSTLAPAPSSYNEQFF
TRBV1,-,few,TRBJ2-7,TGCGCCAGCAGCCAAGGAGGACTCGGCGACGAGCAGTACTTC,CASSQGGLGDEQYF
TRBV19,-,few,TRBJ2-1,TGTGCCAGTAAGGGCTCCTACAATGAGCAGTTCTTC,CASKGSYNEQFF
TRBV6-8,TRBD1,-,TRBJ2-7,TGTGCCAGCAGCCAGGGACAGGGATCAACCTACGAGCAGTACTTC,CASSQGQGSTYEQYF
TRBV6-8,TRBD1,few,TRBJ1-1,TGTGCCAGCAGTCCCACTAAAGGGGGCGGATTAAGTGAAGCTTTCTTT,CASSPTKGGGLSEAFF
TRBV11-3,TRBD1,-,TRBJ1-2,TGTGCCAGCAGCTTGGTGACAGGGAGTTATGGCTACACCTTC,CASSLVTGSYGYTF
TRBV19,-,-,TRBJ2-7,TGTGCCAGTAGCTTACAGGGAGCCTACGAGCAGTACTTC,CASSLQGAYEQYF
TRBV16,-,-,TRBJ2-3,TGTGCCAGCAGCCGCACTTTCGACGCAACAGATACGCAGTATTTT,CASSRTFDATDTQYF
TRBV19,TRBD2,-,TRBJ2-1,TGTGCCAGTAACCATGTAGCGGGCCCCTACAATGAGCAGTTCTTC,CASNHVAGPYNEQFF
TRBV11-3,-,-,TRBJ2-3,TGTGCCAGCAGCTTGACCGGGACCTCGAGTACGCAGTATTTT,CASSLTGTSSTQYF
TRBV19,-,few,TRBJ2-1,TGTGCCAGTAGTATCGTGCAGGGGCCCTACAATGAGCAGTTCTTC,CASSIVQGPYNEQFF
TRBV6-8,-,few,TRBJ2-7,TGTGCCAGCCTTCCAGGGAACTACGAGCAGTACTTC,CASLPGNYEQYF
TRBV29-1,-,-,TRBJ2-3,TGCAGCGGGGGGACTAGCACAGATACGCAGTATTTT,CSGGTSTDTQYF
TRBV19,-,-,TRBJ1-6,TGTGCCAGTAGTCTCCGGGGGGATAATTCACCCCTCCACTTT,CASSLRGDNSPLHF
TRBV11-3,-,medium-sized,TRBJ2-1,TGTGCCAGCAGCTTGTATATCGCCATGGGGTACAATGAGCAGTTCTTC,CASSLYIAMGYNEQFF
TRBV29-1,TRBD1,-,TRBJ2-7,TGCAGCGTTGAAAAGGGGGCCCAAGAGCAGTACTTC,CSVEKGAQEQYF
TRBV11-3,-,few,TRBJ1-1,TGTGCCAGCAGCTTAGAGCCGGGACCAGGCGCTGAAGCTTTCTTT,CASSLEPGPGAEAFF
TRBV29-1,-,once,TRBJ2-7,TGCAGCGTTGTACAGGAGTCCTACGAGCAGTACTTC,CSVVQESYEQYF
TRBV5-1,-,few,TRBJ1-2,TGCGCCAGCAGCCAAACCCTCCAGGGTGGCTATGGCTACACCTTC,CASSQTLQGGYGYTF
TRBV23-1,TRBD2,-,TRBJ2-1,TGCGCCAGCAGCCCCAATCCTAGCGGAAACGAGTACAATGAGCAGTTCTTC,CASSPNPSGNEYNEQFF
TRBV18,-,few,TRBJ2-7,TGTGCCAGCTCACCGTCCGGTTGGGAGCAGTACTTC,CASSPSGWEQYF
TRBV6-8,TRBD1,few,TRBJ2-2,TGTGCCAGCAGTACACAGGGGGCGGTTCTCGCCGGGGAGCTGTTTTTT,CASSTQGAVLAGELFF
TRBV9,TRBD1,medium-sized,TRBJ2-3,TGTGCCAGCAGCGTAGATGGACAGGTCACAGATACGCAGTATTTT,CASSVDGQVTDTQYF
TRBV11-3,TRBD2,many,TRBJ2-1,TGTGCCAGCAGCCCCTTAGGTAGCGGGAGCTACAATGAGCAGTTCTTC,CASSPLGSGSYNEQFF
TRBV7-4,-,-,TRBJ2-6,TGTGCCAGCAGTGATAACCAGGGTGGTTGGAAAGGGGCCAACGTCCTGACTTTC,CASSDNQGGWKGANVLTF
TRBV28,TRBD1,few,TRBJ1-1,TGTGCCAGCAGATACAGGGGGACTGAAGCTTTCTTT,CASRYRGTEAFF
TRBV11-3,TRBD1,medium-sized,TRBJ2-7,TGTGCCAGCAGCCAAGGTTTGGGGACAGACGAGCAGTACTTC,CASSQGLGTDEQYF
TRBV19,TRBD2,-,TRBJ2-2,TGTGCCAGTAGGACTAGCGGGGGGATCACCGGGGAGCTGTTTTTT,CASRTSGGITGELFF
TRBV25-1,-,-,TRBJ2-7,TGTGCCAGCAGTGTAGCACTGGACGAGCAGTACTTC,CASSVALDEQYF
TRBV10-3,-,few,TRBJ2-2,TGTGCCAGCGATAGGGACACCAGGAACACCGGGGAGCTGTTTTTT,CASDRDTRNTGELFF
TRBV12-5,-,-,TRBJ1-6,TGTGCTAGTGGTCACAATAATTCACCCCTCCACTTT,CASGHNNSPLHF
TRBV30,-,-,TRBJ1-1,TGTGCCTGGAGTGGGGCCGCCGCCGGGAACACTGAAGCTTTCTTT,CAWSGAAAGNTEAFF
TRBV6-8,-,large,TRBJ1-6,TGTGCCAGCAGTGAGGGACTCGGAAATTCACCCCTCCACTTT,CASSEGLGNSPLHF
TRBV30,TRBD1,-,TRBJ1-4,TGTGCCTGGGGGACAGGGACTAATGAAAAACTGTTTTTT,CAWGTGTNEKLFF
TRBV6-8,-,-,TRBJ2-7,TGTGCCAGCAGTCCAGGCCTCCACGCCTACGAGCAGTACTTC,CASSPGLHAYEQYF
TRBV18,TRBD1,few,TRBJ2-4,TGTGCCAGCTCCCTCGGACAGGTGAAAAACATTCAGTACTTC,CASSLGQVKNIQYF
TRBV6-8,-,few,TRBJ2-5,TGTGCCATCAGCGAAAGAAGGGACGAGACCCAGTACTTC,CAISERRDETQYF
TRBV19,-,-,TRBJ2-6,TGTGCCAGTAGTAGAGGGGCTGGGGCCAACGTCCTGACTTTC,CASSRGAGANVLTF
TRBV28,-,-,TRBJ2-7,TGTGCCAGCAGTTTTACATCAACAGGATCCTACGAGCAGTACTTC,CASSFTSTGSYEQYF